A single T cell receptor (beta chain) is shown here with its context. Its target is not known. This entry comes from a study of cytomegalovirus exposure and HLA in healthy donors. General observations from the study: Compared with the roughly 700-donor mean, an Asian-associated ancestry cluster reportedly had fewer N-insertions, according to a later analysis. Presence/absence comparisons presumed near-even sequencing depth among donors. Rarity characterized most TCR sequences, yet some public TCRs appeared in many donors. In the analysis, some V segments, TRBV6-2 and TRBV6-3 included, were excluded as indistinguishable.

PCR primers comprised 60 Vbeta and 13 Jbeta primers. The assay was immunoSEQ multiplex PCR, and TCRdb's table has in-frame clones only and misses some. Here the sample spans 100,000 or so clones, roughly four fifths being singletons. CDR1 is SGHDT, CDR2 YYEEEE, per germline. The CDR3 sequence is 13 residues long. V lost 2 bases to trimming and J lost 7 bases, with 13 bases between them. This clonotype originated in a man aged 35 to 55 in good health and CMV-seronegative. This sequence joins TRBV5-6 and TRBJ2-7, with D possibly being TRBD1 (6 bases). The sample was PBMCs. The CDR3 nucleotides read TGTGCCAGCAGCTTTTCAGGGGCAGGGGAGCAGTACTTC. Translating it yields CASSFSGAGEQYF.